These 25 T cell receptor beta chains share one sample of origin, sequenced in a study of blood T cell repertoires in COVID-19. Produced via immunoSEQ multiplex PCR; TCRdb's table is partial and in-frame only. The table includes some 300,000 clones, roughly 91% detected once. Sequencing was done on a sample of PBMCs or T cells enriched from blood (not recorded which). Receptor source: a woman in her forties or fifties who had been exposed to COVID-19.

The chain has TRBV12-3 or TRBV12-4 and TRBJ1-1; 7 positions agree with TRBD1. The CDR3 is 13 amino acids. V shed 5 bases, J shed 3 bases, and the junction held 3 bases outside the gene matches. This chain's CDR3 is CASSTTGYTEAFF. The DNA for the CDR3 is TGTGCCAGCAGTACGACAGGGTACACTGAAGCTTTCTTT.

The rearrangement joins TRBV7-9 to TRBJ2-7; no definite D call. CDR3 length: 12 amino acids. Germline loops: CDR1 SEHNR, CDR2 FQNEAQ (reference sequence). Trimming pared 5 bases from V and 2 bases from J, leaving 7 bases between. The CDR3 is CASSPLAYEQYF. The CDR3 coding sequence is TGTGCCAGCAGCCCTCTAGCCTACGAGCAGTACTTC.

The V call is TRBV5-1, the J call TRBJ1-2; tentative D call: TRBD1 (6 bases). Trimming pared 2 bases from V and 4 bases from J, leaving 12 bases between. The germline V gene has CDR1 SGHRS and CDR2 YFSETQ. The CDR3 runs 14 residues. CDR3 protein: CASSFDQGSYGYTF. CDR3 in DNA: TGCGCCAGCAGCTTTGACCAGGGGAGCTATGGCTACACCTTC.

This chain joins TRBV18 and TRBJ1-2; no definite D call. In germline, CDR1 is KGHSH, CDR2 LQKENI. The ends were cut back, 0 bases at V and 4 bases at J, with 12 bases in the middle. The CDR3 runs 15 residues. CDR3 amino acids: CASSPPAQNPYGYTF. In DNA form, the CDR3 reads TGTGCCAGCTCACCACCGGCCCAGAACCCCTATGGCTACACCTTC. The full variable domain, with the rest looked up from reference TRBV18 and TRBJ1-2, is NAGVMQNPRHLVRRRGQEARLRCSPMKGHSHVYWYRQLPEEGLKFMVYLQKENIIDESGMPKERFSAEFPKEGPSILRIQQVVRGDSAAYFCASSPPAQNPYGYTFGSGTRLTVV.

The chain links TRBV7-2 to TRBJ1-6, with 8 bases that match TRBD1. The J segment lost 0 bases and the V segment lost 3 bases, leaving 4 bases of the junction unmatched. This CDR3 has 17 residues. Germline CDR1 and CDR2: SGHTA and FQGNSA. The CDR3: CASSFTGGDSYNSPLHF. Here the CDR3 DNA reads TGTGCCAGCAGCTTCACAGGGGGAGACTCCTATAATTCACCCCTCCACTTT. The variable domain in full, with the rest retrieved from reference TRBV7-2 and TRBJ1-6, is GAGVSQSPSNKVTEKGKDVELRCDPISGHTALYWYRQSLGQGLEFLIYFQGNSAPDKSGLPSDRFSAERTGGSVSTLTIQRTQQEDSAVYLCASSFTGGDSYNSPLHFGNGTRLTVT.

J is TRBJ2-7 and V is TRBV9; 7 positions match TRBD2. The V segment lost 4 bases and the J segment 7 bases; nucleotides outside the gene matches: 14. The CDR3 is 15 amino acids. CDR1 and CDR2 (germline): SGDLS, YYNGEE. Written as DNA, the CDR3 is TGTGCCAGCAGCCCCGAGGGGCCTACGGGGGGTGAGCAGTACTTC. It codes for CASSPEGPTGGEQYF.

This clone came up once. CDR3 residues: CASSGQRGVFYNEQFF. The CDR3 DNA reads TGTGCCAGCAGCGGTCAGCGGGGGGTCTTCTACAATGAGCAGTTCTTC. The gene calls are TRBV3-1 (or the pseudogene TRBV3-2) and TRBJ2-1, with 9 bases lining up with TRBD2. The V and J ends lost 5 bases and 3 bases, in that order; junction bases with no gene match: 8. The CDR3 totals 16 residues. In germline, CDR1 is LGHDT, CDR2 YNNKEL (reference sequence).

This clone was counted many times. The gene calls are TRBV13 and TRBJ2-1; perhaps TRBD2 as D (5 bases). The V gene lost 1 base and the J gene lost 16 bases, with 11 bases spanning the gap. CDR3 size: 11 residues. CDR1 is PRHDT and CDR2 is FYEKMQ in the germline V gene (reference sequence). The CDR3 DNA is TGTGCCAGCAGCTTAGAGGGCGGGCCATTCTTC. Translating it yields CASSLEGGPFF.

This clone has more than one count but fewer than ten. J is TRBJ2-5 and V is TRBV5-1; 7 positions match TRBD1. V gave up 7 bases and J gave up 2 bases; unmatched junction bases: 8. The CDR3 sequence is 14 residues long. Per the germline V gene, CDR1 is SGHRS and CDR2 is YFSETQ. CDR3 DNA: TGCGCCAGCGGAAATCCGGGACAGCAAGAGACCCAGTACTTC. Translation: CASGNPGQQETQYF.

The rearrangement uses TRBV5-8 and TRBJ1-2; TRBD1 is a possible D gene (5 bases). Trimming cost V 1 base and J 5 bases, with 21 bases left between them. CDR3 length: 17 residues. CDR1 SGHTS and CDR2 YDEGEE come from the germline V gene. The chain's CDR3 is CASSLSVSARAFYGYTF. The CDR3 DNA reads TGTGCCAGCAGCTTGAGCGTCTCGGCCAGGGCCTTTTATGGCTACACCTTC.

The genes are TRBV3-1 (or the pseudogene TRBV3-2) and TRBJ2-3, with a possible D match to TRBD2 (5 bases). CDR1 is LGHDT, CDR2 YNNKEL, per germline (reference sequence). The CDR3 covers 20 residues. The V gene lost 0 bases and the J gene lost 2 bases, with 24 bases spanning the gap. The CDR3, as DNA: TGTGCCAGCAGCCAAGATAGTACTAGAAAAGAAGCTAGATTCACAGATACGCAGTATTTT. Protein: CASSQDSTRKEARFTDTQYF.

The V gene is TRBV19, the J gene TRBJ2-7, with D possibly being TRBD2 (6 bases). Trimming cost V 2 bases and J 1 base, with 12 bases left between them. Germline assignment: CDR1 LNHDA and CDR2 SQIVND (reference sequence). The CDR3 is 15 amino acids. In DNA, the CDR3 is TGTGCCAGTAGTATAACCGGGGGAATTTCCTACGAGCAGTACTTC. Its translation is CASSITGGISYEQYF.

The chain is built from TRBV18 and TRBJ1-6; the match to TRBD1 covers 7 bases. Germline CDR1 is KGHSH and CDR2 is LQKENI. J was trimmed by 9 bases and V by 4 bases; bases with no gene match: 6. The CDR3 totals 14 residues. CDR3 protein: CASSRDSFGSPLHF. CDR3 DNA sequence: TGTGCCAGCTCACGGGACAGCTTCGGTTCACCCCTCCACTTT.

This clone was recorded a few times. This chain's CDR3 is CASSLGQPLFF. As DNA, the CDR3 is TGTGCCAGCAGCTTAGGACAGCCACTGTTTTTT. The chain combines TRBV7-9 with TRBJ1-4, with a weak D call TRBD1 (5 bases). Trimming took off 1 base at V and 13 bases at J, with 7 bases between the two ends. CDR3 length equals 11 residues. CDR1 and CDR2 from the germline V gene are SEHNR and FQNEAQ (reference sequence).

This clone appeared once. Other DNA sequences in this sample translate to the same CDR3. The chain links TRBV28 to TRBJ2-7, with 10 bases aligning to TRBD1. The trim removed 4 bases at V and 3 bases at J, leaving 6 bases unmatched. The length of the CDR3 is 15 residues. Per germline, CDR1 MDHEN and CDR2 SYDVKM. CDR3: CASSSDGTGVYEQYF. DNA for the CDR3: TGTGCCAGCAGTTCCGACGGGACAGGGGTCTACGAGCAGTACTTC.

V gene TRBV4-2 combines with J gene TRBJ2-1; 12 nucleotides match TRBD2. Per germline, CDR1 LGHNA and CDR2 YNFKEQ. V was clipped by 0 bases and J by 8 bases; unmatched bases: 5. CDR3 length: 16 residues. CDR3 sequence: CASSQDLLAGGDEQFF. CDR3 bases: TGTGCCAGCAGCCAAGATTTACTAGCGGGGGGCGATGAGCAGTTCTTC.

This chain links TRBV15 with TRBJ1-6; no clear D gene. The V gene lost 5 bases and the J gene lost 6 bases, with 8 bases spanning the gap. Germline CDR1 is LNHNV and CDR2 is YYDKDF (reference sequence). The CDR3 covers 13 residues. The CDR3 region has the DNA TGTGCCACCAGCCCCCGTCCTAATTCACCCCTCCACTTT. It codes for CATSPRPNSPLHF.

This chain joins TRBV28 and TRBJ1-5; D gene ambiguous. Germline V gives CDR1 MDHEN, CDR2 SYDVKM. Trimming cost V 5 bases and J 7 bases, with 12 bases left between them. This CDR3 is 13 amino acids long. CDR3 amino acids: CASSAGVSQPQHF. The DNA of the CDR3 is TGTGCCAGCAGTGCCGGGGTGAGCCAGCCCCAGCATTTT.

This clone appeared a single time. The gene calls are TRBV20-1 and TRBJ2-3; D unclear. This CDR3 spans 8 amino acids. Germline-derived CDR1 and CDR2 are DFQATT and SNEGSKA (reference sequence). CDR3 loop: CSSDTQYF. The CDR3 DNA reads TGCAGCTCAGATACGCAGTATTTT.

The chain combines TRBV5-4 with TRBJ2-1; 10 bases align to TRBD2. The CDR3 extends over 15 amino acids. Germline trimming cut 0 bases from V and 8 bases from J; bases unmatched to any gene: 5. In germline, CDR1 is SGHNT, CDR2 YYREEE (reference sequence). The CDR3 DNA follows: TGTGCCAGCAGCTTGGCTAGCGGGGGTAAGGATGAGCAGTTCTTC. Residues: CASSLASGGKDEQFF.

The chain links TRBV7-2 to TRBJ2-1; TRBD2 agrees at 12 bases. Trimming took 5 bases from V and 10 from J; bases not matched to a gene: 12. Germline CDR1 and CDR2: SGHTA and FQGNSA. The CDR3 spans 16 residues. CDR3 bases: TGTGCCAGCAGCACCCGACTAGCGGGGGATCCTGCGGAGCAGTTCTTC. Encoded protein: CASSTRLAGDPAEQFF.

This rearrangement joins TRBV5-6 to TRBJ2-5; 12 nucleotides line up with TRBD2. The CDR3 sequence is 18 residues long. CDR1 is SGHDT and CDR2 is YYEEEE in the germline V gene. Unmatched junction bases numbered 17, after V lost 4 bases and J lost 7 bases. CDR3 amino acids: CASSAKVLAGGGPLTQYF. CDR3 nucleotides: TGTGCCAGCAGCGCCAAAGTACTAGCGGGGGGCGGCCCTTTGACCCAGTACTTC.

CDR3 sequence reads: CASSQESVAADTQYF. In nucleotides, the CDR3 is TGCGCCAGCAGCCAAGAGTCGGTAGCGGCGGATACGCAGTATTTT. This chain uses TRBV4-1 with TRBJ2-3; possibly TRBD2 for D (6 bases). Germline CDR1 MGHRA, CDR2 YSYEKL. CDR3 length equals 15 residues. Trimming stripped 0 bases from V and 6 bases from J, with 13 bases between.

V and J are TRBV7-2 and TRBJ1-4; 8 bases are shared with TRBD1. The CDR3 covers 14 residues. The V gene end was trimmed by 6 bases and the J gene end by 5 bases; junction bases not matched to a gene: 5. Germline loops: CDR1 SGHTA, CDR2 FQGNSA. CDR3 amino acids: CASSTQGVNEKLFF. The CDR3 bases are TGTGCCAGCAGTACACAGGGGGTGAATGAAAAACTGTTTTTT.

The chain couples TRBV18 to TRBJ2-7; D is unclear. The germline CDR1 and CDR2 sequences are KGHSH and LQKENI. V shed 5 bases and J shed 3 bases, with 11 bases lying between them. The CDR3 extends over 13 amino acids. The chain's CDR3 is CASSLDRVYEQYF. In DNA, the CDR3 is TGTGCCAGCTCATTAGATCGGGTCTACGAGCAGTACTTC.